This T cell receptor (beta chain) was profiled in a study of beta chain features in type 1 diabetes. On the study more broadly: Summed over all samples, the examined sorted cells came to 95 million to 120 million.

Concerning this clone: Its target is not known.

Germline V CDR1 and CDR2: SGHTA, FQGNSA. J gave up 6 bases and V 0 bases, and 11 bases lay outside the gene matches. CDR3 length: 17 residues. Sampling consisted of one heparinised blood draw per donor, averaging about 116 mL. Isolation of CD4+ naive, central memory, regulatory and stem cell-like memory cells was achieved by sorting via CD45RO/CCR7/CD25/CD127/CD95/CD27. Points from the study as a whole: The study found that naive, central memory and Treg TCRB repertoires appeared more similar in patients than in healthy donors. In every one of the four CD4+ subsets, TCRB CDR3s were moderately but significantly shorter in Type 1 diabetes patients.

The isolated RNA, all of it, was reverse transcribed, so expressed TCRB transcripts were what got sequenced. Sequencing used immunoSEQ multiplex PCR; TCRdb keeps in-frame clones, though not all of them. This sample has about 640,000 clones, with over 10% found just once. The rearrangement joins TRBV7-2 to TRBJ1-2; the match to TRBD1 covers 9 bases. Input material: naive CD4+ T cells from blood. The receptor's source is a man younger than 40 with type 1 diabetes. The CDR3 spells CASSLARASGQGDGYTF. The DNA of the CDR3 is TGTGCCAGCAGCTTAGCCAGAGCTTCGGGACAGGGTGATGGCTACACCTTC.